Shown below are 24 T cell receptor beta chains from a single sample sequenced in a study of neurological immune-mediated disorders. One entry per CDR3 protein results from TCRdb running MiXCR on the 5' RACE reads. The profile shows approximately 86,000 distinct CDR3 sequences, 2% to 3% of them singletons. Sequenced sample: PBMCs. The receptors stem from a woman aged 25 to 39 with multiple sclerosis.

The chain employs TRBV7-6 and TRBJ1-4; no clear D. Per germline, CDR1 SGHVS and CDR2 FNYEAQ. Trimming pared 5 bases from V and 0 bases from J, leaving 10 bases between. The CDR3 runs 15 residues. The CDR3 coding sequence is TGTGCCAGCAGCCCCCGGCCTGCAACTAATGAAAAACTGTTTTTT. This sequence encodes CASSPRPATNEKLFF.

This clonotype was seen ten or more times. In nucleotides, the CDR3 is TGTGCCAGCAGCTTAGGTCTTGGAGAAGTAGCAGATACGCAGTATTTT. This gives the protein CASSLGLGEVADTQYF. The gene calls are TRBV7-9 and TRBJ2-3, with D uncertain. The CDR3 extends over 16 amino acids. CDR1 and CDR2 from the germline V gene are SEHNR and FQNEAQ (reference sequence). V lost 1 base and J lost 4, with 15 bases in between.

This clonotype appeared many times. The chain is built from TRBV7-2 and TRBJ1-1; D call uncertain. V was shortened by 1 base and J by 1 base, with 16 bases between the two germline ends. The CDR3 length is 17 residues. Germline lookup yields CDR1 SGHTA and CDR2 FQGNSA. CDR3 amino acids: CASSLVKVTVGNTEAFF. The CDR3 DNA follows: TGTGCCAGCAGCTTAGTTAAGGTTACAGTAGGGAACACTGAAGCTTTCTTT.

This clonotype has at least ten counts. This sequence joins TRBV7-2 and TRBJ1-1; the match to TRBD1 covers 8 bases. The germline CDR1 and CDR2 sequences are SGHTA and FQGNSA. Germline trimming cut 6 bases from V and 1 base from J; bases unmatched to any gene: 7. This CDR3 has 15 amino acids. The CDR3 reads CASSFTGGSNTEAFF. CDR3 nucleotide sequence: TGTGCCAGCAGTTTCACAGGGGGTTCGAACACTGAAGCTTTCTTT. Using reference TRBV7-2 and TRBJ1-1 for the parts outside the CDR3, the full variable domain is GAGVSQSPSNKVTEKGKDVELRCDPISGHTALYWYRQSLGQGLEFLIYFQGNSAPDKSGLPSDRFSAERTGGSVSTLTIQRTQQEDSAVYLCASSFTGGSNTEAFFGQGTRLTVV.

This clonotype occurred many times. V is TRBV6-2 or TRBV6-3 and J is TRBJ2-7; a weak D match, TRBD2 (7 bases). V was shortened by 8 bases and J by 3 bases, with 14 bases between the two germline ends. The CDR3 contains 13 residues. Germline CDR1 is MNHEY and CDR2 is SVGEGT. The CDR3 loop reads CASSGRGNYEQYF. CDR3 nucleotides: TGTGCCAGCTCGGGGAGGGGGAACTACGAGCAGTACTTC.

This clonotype has ten or more counts. V and J are TRBV7-9 and TRBJ2-7; 7 bases agree with TRBD2. Germline loops: CDR1 SEHNR, CDR2 FQNEAQ (reference sequence). V trimming: 0 bases; J trimming: 2 bases; junction bases outside the gene matches: 4. This CDR3 has 15 residues. The chain's CDR3 is CASSLAGGFTYEQYF. The CDR3 DNA reads as TGTGCCAGCAGCTTAGCGGGAGGGTTTACCTACGAGCAGTACTTC.

This clonotype showed up many times. The rearrangement joins TRBV7-2 to TRBJ2-5, with TRBD2 identical over 7 bases. Trimming took 2 bases from V and 9 from J; bases not matched to a gene: 15. The CDR3 extends over 16 amino acids. CDR1 SGHTA and CDR2 FQGNSA come from the germline V gene. In nucleotides, the CDR3 is TGTGCCAGCAGCTTATGGGAGGGAGGCGGGGCCGGGGCCCAGTACTTC. Its protein is CASSLWEGGGAGAQYF. Looking up the rest from reference TRBV7-2 and TRBJ2-5 gives the full variable domain: GAGVSQSPSNKVTEKGKDVELRCDPISGHTALYWYRQSLGQGLEFLIYFQGNSAPDKSGLPSDRFSAERTGGSVSTLTIQRTQQEDSAVYLCASSLWEGGGAGAQYFGPGTRLLVL.

This rearrangement joins TRBV20-1 to TRBJ1-5; tentative D call: TRBD1 (5 bases). This CDR3 has 17 amino acids. Germline values: CDR1 DFQATT, CDR2 SNEGSKA (reference sequence). V shed 1 base and J shed 7 bases, with 23 bases lying between them. The CDR3 sequence is CSARGPGDWAGLQPQHF. The CDR3 nucleotides are TGCAGTGCTAGAGGGCCGGGGGATTGGGCAGGGTTACAGCCCCAGCATTTT.

This clonotype was picked up many times. V usage is TRBV4-3 and J usage is TRBJ2-6; D unclear. Germline lookup yields CDR1 LGHNA and CDR2 YSLEER. CDR3 length equals 18 residues. Between the trimmed V and J ends, which lost 1 base and 4 bases, there was a span of 17 bases. CDR3 region: CASSQGRARVAGANVLTF. CDR3 nucleotide sequence: TGCGCCAGCAGCCAAGGTAGGGCTAGGGTGGCGGGGGCCAACGTCCTGACTTTC.

This clonotype was seen many times. V usage is TRBV28 and J usage is TRBJ2-7; 7 nucleotides agree with TRBD1. V was pared by 6 bases and J by 2 bases, with 7 bases of the junction left unmatched. This CDR3 is built from 14 residues. Looked up from germline, CDR1 is MDHEN and CDR2 is SYDVKM. CDR3 sequence: CASSPRQGPYEQYF. CDR3 nucleotides: TGTGCCAGCAGCCCCCGACAGGGACCCTACGAGCAGTACTTC.

This clonotype was observed many times. The rearrangement joins TRBV7-2 to TRBJ1-5; 10 bases fit TRBD1. V lost 1 base, J lost 6 bases, and 3 bases stayed unmatched. Germline-derived CDR1 and CDR2 are SGHTA and FQGNSA. This CDR3 comprises 15 residues. The CDR3 sequence: CASSLGQGAGQPQHF. The CDR3, as DNA: TGTGCCAGCAGCTTAGGACAGGGGGCGGGTCAGCCCCAGCATTTT.

This clonotype was seen at least ten times. V is TRBV15 and J is TRBJ2-2, with D perhaps matching TRBD1 or TRBD2 (5 bases each). This CDR3 comprises 15 residues. Germline assignment: CDR1 LNHNV and CDR2 YYDKDF (reference sequence). Trimming pared 3 bases from V and 2 bases from J, leaving 10 bases between. The CDR3, as DNA: TGTGCCACCAGCAGTGGGACGACCAACACCGGGGAGCTGTTTTTT. Translating gives CATSSGTTNTGELFF.

This clonotype came up many times. V usage is TRBV20-1 and J usage is TRBJ2-7; 8 bases match TRBD2. The CDR3 totals 14 residues. V was clipped by 4 bases and J by 4 bases; unmatched bases: 9. Germline V gives CDR1 DFQATT, CDR2 SNEGSKA (reference sequence). CDR3 in DNA: TGCAGTGCTAAGGACGGGGGGGTAGAGTACGAGCAGTACTTC. Residues: CSAKDGGVEYEQYF.

At least ten counts were recorded for this clonotype. V is TRBV7-2 and J is TRBJ2-6; D is undetermined. The V end lost 2 bases, the J end lost 8 bases, and 16 bases lay between the germline ends. CDR3 size: 16 residues. Germline V gives CDR1 SGHTA, CDR2 FQGNSA. The CDR3 coding sequence is TGTGCCAGCAGCTTAATGGTGGGCGTAGGAACCAACGTCCTGACTTTC. As protein: CASSLMVGVGTNVLTF. Drawing the rest from reference TRBV7-2 and TRBJ2-6, the complete variable domain is GAGVSQSPSNKVTEKGKDVELRCDPISGHTALYWYRQSLGQGLEFLIYFQGNSAPDKSGLPSDRFSAERTGGSVSTLTIQRTQQEDSAVYLCASSLMVGVGTNVLTFGAGSRLTVL.

The chain is built from TRBV18 and TRBJ2-1; 9 positions agree with TRBD2. The CDR3 runs 16 residues. Trimming took 2 bases from V and 5 from J; bases not matched to a gene: 7. Germline V lookup: CDR1 KGHSH, CDR2 LQKENI. The CDR3 spells CASSPTSGRTNNEQFF. Here the CDR3 DNA reads TGTGCCAGCTCACCAACCAGCGGGAGGACTAACAATGAGCAGTTCTTC.

This clonotype was recorded many times. This chain connects TRBV7-2 to TRBJ2-1; no firm D call. Germline-derived CDR1 and CDR2 are SGHTA and FQGNSA. The CDR3 has 15 amino acids. With 1 base removed from V and 2 bases from J, the gap between germline ends came to 9 bases. The DNA of the CDR3 is TGTGCCAGCAGCTTAGGCTTCGGTCCCTACAATGAGCAGTTCTTC. Translation gives CASSLGFGPYNEQFF.

A note on this clonotype: The junction differs from germline at one of its ends, possibly a read error. This chain joins TRBV6-5 and TRBJ2-7, with 7 bases identical to TRBD2. The V gene's germline CDR1 is MNHEY and CDR2 SVGAGI. The CDR3 contains 13 residues. CDR3 in amino acids: CSSGRSGKSEQYF. DNA for the CDR3: TGCTCCAGCGGGCGGAGCGGGAAGTCCGAGCAGTACTTC.

In its sample, this clonotype was seen many times. The chain employs TRBV12-3 or TRBV12-4 and TRBJ1-1; D is possibly TRBD1 (6 bases). This CDR3 contains 14 residues. Trimming cost V 7 bases and J 3 bases, with 15 bases left between them. CDR3 in DNA: TGTGCCAGCAATACACAGGGTGGTCACACTGAAGCTTTCTTT. Its translation: CASNTQGGHTEAFF.

At least ten counts were recorded for this clonotype. The chain is built from TRBV4-1 and TRBJ2-5; 7 bases match TRBD1. Trimming removed 4 bases from V and 5 bases from J; junction bases left unmatched: 7. Germline V gives CDR1 MGHRA, CDR2 YSYEKL. The CDR3 is 14 residues long. The CDR3 loop is CASSPTTGWETQYF. The DNA for the CDR3 is TGCGCCAGCAGCCCGACGACAGGGTGGGAGACCCAGTACTTC.

In its sample, this clonotype was seen many times. V and J are TRBV7-8 and TRBJ2-1; TRBD2 matches 7 bases. V shed 1 base, J shed 0 bases, and the junction held 6 bases outside the gene matches. Germline V gene data show CDR1 as SGHVS and CDR2 as FQNEAQ. The CDR3 is made up of 17 amino acids. CDR3 sequence: CASSLVGGVSSYNEQFF. The CDR3 bases are TGTGCCAGCAGCTTAGTTGGGGGGGTTAGCTCCTACAATGAGCAGTTCTTC.

In this sample, this clonotype turned up many times. J is TRBJ2-3 and V is TRBV5-1; D call uncertain. The CDR3 consists of 15 residues. The germline V and J ends were trimmed by 6 bases and 0 bases, with 14 bases remaining between them. Germline loops: CDR1 SGHRS, CDR2 YFSETQ. The CDR3 bases are TGCGCCAGCACCTCAGGACGCAAAAGCACAGATACGCAGTATTTT. Protein: CASTSGRKSTDTQYF.

The table lists this clonotype with many counts. The chain combines TRBV20-1 with TRBJ1-5; D unresolved. Germline V gene sequence: CDR1 DFQATT, CDR2 SNEGSKA (reference sequence). V was shortened by 0 bases and J by 7 bases, with 13 bases between the two germline ends. The CDR3 runs 14 residues. CDR3: CSARDYASDQPQHF. CDR3 sequence (DNA): TGCAGTGCTAGAGATTACGCATCCGACCAGCCCCAGCATTTT.

This clonotype was counted at least ten times. V and J are TRBV7-9 and TRBJ2-7; perhaps TRBD2 as D (6 bases). CDR3 length equals 17 residues. V was trimmed by 5 bases and J by 2 bases, leaving 22 bases between them. Per germline, CDR1 SEHNR and CDR2 FQNEAQ (reference sequence). CDR3 sequence (DNA): TGTGCCAGCAGCCCAACACGGGACTGGCTAGCCACCTACGAGCAGTACTTC. Protein: CASSPTRDWLATYEQYF. Filled out from reference TRBV7-9 and TRBJ2-7, the complete variable domain reads DTGVSQNPRHKITKRGQNVTFRCDPISEHNRLYWYRQTLGQGPEFLTYFQNEAQLEKSRLLSDRFSAERPKGSFSTLEIQRTEQGDSAMYLCASSPTRDWLATYEQYFGPGTRLTVT.

This clonotype was seen repeatedly, ten times or more. The gene calls are TRBV4-3 and TRBJ1-1, with D possibly matching TRBD1 (5 bases). The V gene lost 1 base and the J gene lost 2 bases, with 8 bases spanning the gap. Germline values: CDR1 LGHNA, CDR2 YSLEER. This CDR3 has 14 amino acids. CDR3 nucleotides: TGCGCCAGCAGCCAAGGTCAGGGCAACACTGAAGCTTTCTTT. Translating gives CASSQGQGNTEAFF.